The clone carrying this TCR beta chain was observed once. Its antigen is unidentified. TCRdb's table, derived via immunoSEQ multiplex PCR, lists solely in-frame clones and lacks some. Of some 150,000 clones in the sample, about nine tenths are singletons; the top ten hold around 0.99%. The sampling schedule covered blood at baseline, cycle 4 day 1, and cycle 7 day 1. This entry is derived from a study of OX40 agonist ivuxolimab in advanced cancers. Study conclusions and caveats: At 0.1 to 3.0 mg/kg and by week 6, CD4+ and CD8+ T cells in the blood had expanded clonally.

The CDR3 contains 15 residues. V shed 0 bases and J shed 7 bases, with 13 bases lying between them. Germline loops: CDR1 SEHNR, CDR2 FQNEAQ (reference sequence). The rearrangement uses TRBV7-9 and TRBJ1-3, with D uncertain. The material was CD4+ or CD8+ T cells sorted from blood, obtained in a trial of the OX40 agonist ivuxolimab. The TCR was taken from an adult with an advanced solid tumor such as melanoma, head and neck, liver or kidney cancer. The CDR3 DNA sequence: TGTGCCAGCAGCTTAGCGCATCAGTCCCGGAACACCATATATTTT. Residues: CASSLAHQSRNTIYF.